The present TCR beta chain was sequenced within a study of regulatory T cells in long-lasting Graves disease. Study-wide findings and caveats: Persistent disease preferred TRBV28, TRBJ1-2 and TRBJ2-5; new disease, TRBV20-1 and TRBJ2-1.

Time point indicated: newly diagnosed GD, antithyroid drugs for less than 3 months. Following extraction of RNA from PBMCs, that RNA was used to make the TCR library. Trimming took off 7 bases at V and 0 bases at J, with 10 bases between the two ends. This CDR3 comprises 14 residues. Germline CDR1 and CDR2: LNHDA and SQIVND (reference sequence). Comment on this clonotype: Antigen specificity is unknown.

Libraries of TCR beta came from iRepertoire HTBI primers plus Arm-PCR of CDR3 regions. TCRdb re-called the multiplex PCR reads with MiXCR, one entry per CDR3 protein. The sample carries 440,000 or so distinct CDR3 sequences, under 15% recorded once. These data also formed part of another study, on T cells in Graves' hyperthyroidism and ophthalmopathy. That study adds: Ophthalmopathy was identified by the model a median 6.5 months ahead of onset.

The V gene is TRBV19, the J gene TRBJ1-5; D call uncertain. The sequences come from peripheral blood mononuclear cells (PBMCs), collected at new diagnosis, from a patient treated with antithyroid drugs. This TCR derives from a woman between 25 and 40 years old with Graves disease. The CDR3 bases are TGTGCCAGTACGGATCTTTATAGCAATCAGCCCCAGCATTTT. It translates to CASTDLYSNQPQHF.